This section outlines one T cell receptor beta chain sequence together with its context. These data originate in a study of blood T cell repertoires in COVID-19. About the research overall: Nucleic acid was either cDNA or gDNA, and it came from T cells, B-cell-depleted T cells, or PBMCs.

In the original workflow: Amplified reference gene primers provided the basis for estimating nucleated cell counts. Sequencing used immunoSEQ multiplex PCR; TCRdb keeps in-frame clones, though not all of them. That table supplies the V and J calls and clone size; D and trimming were determined from the DNA. The sample records fewer than 100,000 clones, around 84% being singletons. V was clipped by 0 bases and J by 2 bases; unmatched bases: 3. This CDR3 has 14 residues. Per germline, CDR1 GTSNPN and CDR2 SVGIG (reference sequence). Sequencing used peripheral blood. The V and J genes are TRBV30 and TRBJ1-1, with 7 nucleotides matching TRBD1. The sequence was obtained from a woman aged 50 to 65 with acute or convalescent COVID-19. The CDR3 loop is CAWSVRTGNTEAFF. The CDR3, as DNA: TGTGCCTGGAGTGTACGGACAGGAAACACTGAAGCTTTCTTT.